The rows below give T cell receptor beta chains drawn from one sample of a study of cytomegalovirus exposure and HLA in healthy donors. The table came from immunoSEQ multiplex PCR; TCRdb's copy has only in-frame clones and leaves some out. The sample contains about 220,000 clones, 82% of which appear only once. Material for sequencing was PBMCs. The origin of the receptors is a man aged 40-50 years in good health and CMV-seropositive. Both conserved end residues are part of each CDR3. A D gene is named only where the DNA matches it firmly. Expanded clones are given a class, and other clones once, few, many or no size at all.

clone_size	d_call	j_call	v_call	cdr3_aa	cdr3_nt
-	-	TRBJ2-7	TRBV27	CASSLRRDGLDEQYF	TGTGCCAGCAGTCTCCGACGCGACGGACTGGACGAGCAGTACTTC
-	TRBD2	TRBJ2-2	TRBV7-6	CASSLRGSGGGPNTGELFF	TGTGCCAGCAGCTTAAGGGGTAGCGGGGGAGGGCCGAACACCGGGGAGCTGTTTTTT
-	TRBD2	TRBJ2-1	TRBV7-2	CASSWGLAEYNEQFF	TGTGCCAGCAGCTGGGGACTAGCGGAATACAATGAGCAGTTCTTC
-	-	TRBJ1-5	TRBV19	CASSPGGNRNQPQHF	TGTGCCAGTAGTCCCGGGGGGAATCGCAATCAGCCCCAGCATTTT
once	-	TRBJ1-5	TRBV27	CASSFQGDQPQHF	TGTGCCAGCAGTTTTCAGGGCGACCAGCCCCAGCATTTT
-	TRBD2	TRBJ2-1	TRBV6-5	CASRHGLAEQFF	TGTGCCAGCAGGCATGGACTAGCCGAGCAGTTCTTC
-	-	TRBJ2-1	TRBV7-9	CASSPPSTTPTYNEQFF	TGTGCCAGCAGCCCTCCTTCTACCACCCCAACCTACAATGAGCAGTTCTTC
-	TRBD2	TRBJ2-1	TRBV10-1	CASSEPQQRDYNEQFF	TGCGCCAGCAGTGAGCCTCAGCAGCGGGACTACAATGAGCAGTTCTTC
-	-	TRBJ2-5	TRBV5-1	CASSLAGQTQETQYF	TGCGCCAGCAGCTTGGCCGGACAGACCCAAGAGACCCAGTACTTC
-	-	TRBJ1-5	TRBV27	CASSPVEFSNQPQHF	TGTGCCAGCAGTCCCGTGGAGTTTAGCAATCAGCCCCAGCATTTT
-	-	TRBJ2-5	TRBV5-1	CASSLAWQGETQYF	TGCGCCAGCAGCTTGGCGTGGCAGGGTGAGACCCAGTACTTC
once	-	TRBJ2-5	TRBV30	CAWSLVGGPRETQYF	TGTGCCTGGAGTTTAGTGGGAGGCCCCAGAGAGACCCAGTACTTC
few	-	TRBJ2-7	TRBV7-9	CASSIGTLGGQYF	TGTGCCAGCAGCATCGGGACGCTCGGGGGGCAGTACTTC
-	TRBD2	TRBJ2-2	TRBV5-1	CASSSGTSAGELFF	TGCGCCAGCAGCTCCGGGACTAGCGCCGGGGAGCTGTTTTTT
-	-	TRBJ2-7	TRBV5-1	CASSPEGHLYEQYF	TGCGCCAGCAGCCCCGAAGGACACCTATACGAGCAGTACTTC
-	TRBD2	TRBJ2-1	TRBV7-9	CASSPRGSGSAYNEQFF	TGTGCCAGCAGCCCGCGGGGTAGCGGGAGCGCCTACAATGAGCAGTTCTTC
-	TRBD2	TRBJ2-1	TRBV15	CATGLTSGRAYEQFF	TGTGCCACCGGCCTGACTAGCGGGAGGGCCTATGAGCAGTTCTTC
few	TRBD1	TRBJ1-1	TRBV19	CASSIQQGPGTEAFF	TGTGCCAGTAGTATTCAACAGGGGCCGGGCACTGAAGCTTTCTTT
-	-	TRBJ2-1	TRBV5-1	CASSLDWSAYNEQFF	TGCGCCAGCAGCTTGGATTGGAGCGCCTACAATGAGCAGTTCTTC
-	-	TRBJ1-2	TRBV21-1	CATWMRRGYTF	TGTGCCACCTGGATGAGGAGAGGCTACACCTTC
-	-	TRBJ2-3	TRBV21-1	CASSSRRGDTQYF	TGTGCCAGCAGCTCCCGTAGGGGGGATACGCAGTATTTT
-	TRBD2	TRBJ2-2	TRBV19	CASSGRNTGELFF	TGTGCCAGTAGCGGGAGGAATACCGGGGAGCTGTTTTTT
-	-	TRBJ1-5	TRBV27	CASSTRYNQPQHF	TGTGCCAGCAGTACCCGCTACAATCAGCCCCAGCATTTT
-	-	TRBJ2-2	TRBV5-1	CASSFLVGAPGELFF	TGCGCCAGCAGCTTCCTAGTGGGGGCCCCCGGGGAGCTGTTTTTT
-	TRBD1	TRBJ2-3	TRBV10-1	CASSSGQDDTQYF	TGCGCCAGCAGCTCCGGACAGGACGATACGCAGTATTTT
-	TRBD2	TRBJ2-1	TRBV30	CAWGVAGYNEQFF	TGTGCCTGGGGTGTAGCGGGGTACAATGAGCAGTTCTTC
-	-	TRBJ2-2	TRBV9	CASSLNTGELFF	TGTGCCAGCAGCCTCAACACCGGGGAGCTGTTTTTT
-	TRBD2	TRBJ2-3	TRBV7-2	CASSPQATSGSEQYF	TGTGCCAGCAGCCCACAGGCGACTAGCGGGAGTGAGCAGTATTTT
-	-	TRBJ2-5	TRBV19	CASSSTAWETQYF	TGTGCCAGTAGTTCGACTGCTTGGGAGACCCAGTACTTC
once	-	TRBJ1-1	TRBV30	CAWGSSAAKAFF	TGTGCCTGGGGGTCTAGCGCGGCGAAAGCTTTCTTT
-	-	TRBJ2-3	TRBV6-5	CASSPRARGDTQYF	TGTGCCAGCAGTCCGAGGGCTAGGGGGGATACGCAGTATTTT
-	TRBD1	TRBJ1-2	TRBV5-1	CASSLEPGTGDGYGYTF	TGCGCCAGCAGCTTAGAGCCCGGGACAGGGGATGGCTATGGCTACACCTTC
-	-	TRBJ1-2	TRBV10-3	CAISVAGGDYGYTF	TGTGCCATCAGTGTGGCGGGGGGTGACTATGGCTACACCTTC
few	TRBD1	TRBJ1-1	TRBV11-3	CASSRTGVTTEAFF	TGTGCCAGCAGCCGAACAGGGGTCACCACTGAAGCTTTCTTT
-	TRBD1	TRBJ1-5	TRBV29-1	CSAKTGKDQPQHF	TGCAGCGCTAAGACAGGGAAAGATCAGCCCCAGCATTTT
-	-	TRBJ1-2	TRBV7-9	CATRWAGASGGYTF	TGTGCCACCAGGTGGGCAGGGGCTTCCGGTGGCTACACCTTC
-	TRBD1	TRBJ2-7	TRBV19	CASSTWTGRGDSEQYF	TGTGCCAGTAGTACCTGGACAGGGCGGGGTGACTCCGAGCAGTACTTC
-	TRBD1	TRBJ1-1	TRBV5-6	CASSGFRGQGSTEAFF	TGTGCCAGCAGCGGATTCCGGGGACAGGGGAGTACTGAAGCTTTCTTT
-	-	TRBJ1-1	TRBV7-9	CASSLGQNTEAFF	TGTGCCAGCAGCTTGGGGCAGAACACTGAAGCTTTCTTT
-	-	TRBJ1-5	TRBV19	CASSTGVSNQPQHF	TGTGCCAGTAGTACAGGGGTAAGCAATCAGCCCCAGCATTTT
-	-	TRBJ2-3	TRBV2	CASTWGGSTDTQYF	TGTGCCAGCACGTGGGGAGGAAGCACAGATACGCAGTATTTT